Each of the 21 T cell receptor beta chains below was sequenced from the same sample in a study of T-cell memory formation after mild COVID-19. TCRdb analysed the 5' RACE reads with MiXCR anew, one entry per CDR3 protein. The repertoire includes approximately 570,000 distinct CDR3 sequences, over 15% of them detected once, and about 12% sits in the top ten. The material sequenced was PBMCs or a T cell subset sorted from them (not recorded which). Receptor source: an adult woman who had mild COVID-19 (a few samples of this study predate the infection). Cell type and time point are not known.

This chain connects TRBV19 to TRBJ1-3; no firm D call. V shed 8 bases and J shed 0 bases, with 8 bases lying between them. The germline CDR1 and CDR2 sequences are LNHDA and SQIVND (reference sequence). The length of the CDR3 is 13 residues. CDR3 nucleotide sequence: TGTGCCAGTGGGGTCATCTCTGGAAACACCATATATTTT. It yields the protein CASGVISGNTIYF.

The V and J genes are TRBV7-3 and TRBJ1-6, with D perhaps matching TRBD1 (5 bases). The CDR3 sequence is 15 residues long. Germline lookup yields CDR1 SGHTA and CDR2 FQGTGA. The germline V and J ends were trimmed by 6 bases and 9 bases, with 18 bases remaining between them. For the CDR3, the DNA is TGTGCCAGCAGTGGGCAGGGCGTTCCGGGTTCACCCCTCCACTTT. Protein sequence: CASSGQGVPGSPLHF.

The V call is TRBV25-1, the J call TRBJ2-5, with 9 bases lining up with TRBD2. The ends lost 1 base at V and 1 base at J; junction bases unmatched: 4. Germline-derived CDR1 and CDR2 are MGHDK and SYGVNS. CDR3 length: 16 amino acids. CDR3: CASSEFLAGVQETQYF. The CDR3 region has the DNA TGTGCCAGCAGTGAATTCTTAGCGGGAGTCCAAGAGACCCAGTACTTC.

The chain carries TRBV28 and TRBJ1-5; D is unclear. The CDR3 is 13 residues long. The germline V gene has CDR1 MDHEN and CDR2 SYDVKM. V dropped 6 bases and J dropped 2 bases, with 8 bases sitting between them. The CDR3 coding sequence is TGTGCCAGCAGGACACCCGGCAATCAGCCCCAGCATTTT. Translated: CASRTPGNQPQHF.

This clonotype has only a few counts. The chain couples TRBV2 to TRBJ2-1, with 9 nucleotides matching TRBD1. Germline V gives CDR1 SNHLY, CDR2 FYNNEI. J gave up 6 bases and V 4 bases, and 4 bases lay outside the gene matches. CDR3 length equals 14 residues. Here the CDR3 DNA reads TGTGCCAGCAGTGTCCGACAGGGGGGCAATGAGCAGTTCTTC. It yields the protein CASSVRQGGNEQFF.

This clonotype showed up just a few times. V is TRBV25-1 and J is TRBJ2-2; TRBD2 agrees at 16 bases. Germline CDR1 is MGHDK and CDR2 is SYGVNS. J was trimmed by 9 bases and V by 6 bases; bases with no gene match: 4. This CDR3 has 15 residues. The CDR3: CASRGTSGGAWELFF. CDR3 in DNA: TGTGCCAGCAGAGGGACTAGCGGGGGGGCTTGGGAGCTGTTTTTT.

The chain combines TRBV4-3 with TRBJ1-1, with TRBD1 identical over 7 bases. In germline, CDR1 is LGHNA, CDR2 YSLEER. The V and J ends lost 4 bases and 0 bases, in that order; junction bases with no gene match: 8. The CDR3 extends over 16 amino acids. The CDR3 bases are TGCGCCAGCAGCCGGGACAGCACATTCCTGAACACTGAAGCTTTCTTT. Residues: CASSRDSTFLNTEAFF.

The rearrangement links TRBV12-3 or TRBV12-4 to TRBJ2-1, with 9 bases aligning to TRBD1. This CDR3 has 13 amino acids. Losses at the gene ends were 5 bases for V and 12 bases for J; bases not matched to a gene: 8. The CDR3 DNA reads TGTGCCAGCAGTGGAACAGGGGGCAGGGGGCAGTTCTTC. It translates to CASSGTGGRGQFF.

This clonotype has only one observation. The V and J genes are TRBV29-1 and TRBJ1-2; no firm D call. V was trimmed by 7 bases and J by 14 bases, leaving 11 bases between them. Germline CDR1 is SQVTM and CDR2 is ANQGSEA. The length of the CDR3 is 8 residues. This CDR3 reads CSDRIGTF. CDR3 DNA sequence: TGCAGCGATAGAATTGGAACCTTC.

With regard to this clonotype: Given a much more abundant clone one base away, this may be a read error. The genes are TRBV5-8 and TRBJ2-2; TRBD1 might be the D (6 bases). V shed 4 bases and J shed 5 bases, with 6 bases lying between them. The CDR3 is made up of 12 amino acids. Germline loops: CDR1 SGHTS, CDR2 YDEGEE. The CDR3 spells CASSTGTGELFF. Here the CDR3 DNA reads TGTGCCAGCAGCACAGGGACCGGGGAGCTGTTTTTT.

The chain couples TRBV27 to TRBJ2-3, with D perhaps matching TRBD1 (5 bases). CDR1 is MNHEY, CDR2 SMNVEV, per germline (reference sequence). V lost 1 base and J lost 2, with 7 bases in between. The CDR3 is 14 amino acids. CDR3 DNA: TGTGCCAGCAGTTTATTAGGGGTCACAGATACGCAGTATTTT. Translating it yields CASSLLGVTDTQYF.

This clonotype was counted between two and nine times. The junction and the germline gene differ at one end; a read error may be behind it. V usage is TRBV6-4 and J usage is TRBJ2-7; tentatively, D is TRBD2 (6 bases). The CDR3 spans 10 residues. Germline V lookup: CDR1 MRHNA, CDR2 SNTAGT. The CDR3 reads CASSRGAACF. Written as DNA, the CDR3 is TGTGCCAGCAGTCGCGGGGCCGCCTGCTTC.

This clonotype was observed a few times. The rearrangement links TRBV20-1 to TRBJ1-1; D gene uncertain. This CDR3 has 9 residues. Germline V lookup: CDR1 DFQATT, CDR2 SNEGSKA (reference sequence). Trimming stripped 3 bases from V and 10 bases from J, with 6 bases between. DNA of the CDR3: TGCAGTGCTAGCCCAGGAGCTTTCTTT. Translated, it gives CSASPGAFF.

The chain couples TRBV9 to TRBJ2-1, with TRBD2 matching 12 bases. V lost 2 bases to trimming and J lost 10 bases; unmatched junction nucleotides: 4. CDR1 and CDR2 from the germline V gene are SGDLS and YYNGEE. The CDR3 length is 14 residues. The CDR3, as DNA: TGTGCCAGCAGCGTGCTAGCGGGAGGGGGAGAGCAGTTCTTC. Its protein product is CASSVLAGGGEQFF. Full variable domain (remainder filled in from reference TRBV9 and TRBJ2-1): DSGVTQTPKHLITATGQRVTLRCSPRSGDLSVYWYQQSLDQGLQFLIQYYNGEERAKGNILERFSAQQFPDLHSELNLSSLELGDSALYFCASSVLAGGGEQFFGPGTRLTVL.

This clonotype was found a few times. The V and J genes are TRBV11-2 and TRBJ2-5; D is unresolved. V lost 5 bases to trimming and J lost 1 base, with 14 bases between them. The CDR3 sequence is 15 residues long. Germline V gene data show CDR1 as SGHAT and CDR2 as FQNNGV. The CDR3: CASSPQWSPQETQYF. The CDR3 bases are TGTGCCAGCAGCCCCCAATGGTCACCCCAAGAGACCCAGTACTTC.

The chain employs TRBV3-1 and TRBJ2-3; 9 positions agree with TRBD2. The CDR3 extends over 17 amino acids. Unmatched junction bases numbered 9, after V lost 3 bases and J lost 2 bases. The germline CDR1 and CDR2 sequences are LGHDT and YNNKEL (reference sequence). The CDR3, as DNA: TGTGCCAGCAGCCACATAAAGACTAGCGGTAACACAGATACGCAGTATTTT. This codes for CASSHIKTSGNTDTQYF.

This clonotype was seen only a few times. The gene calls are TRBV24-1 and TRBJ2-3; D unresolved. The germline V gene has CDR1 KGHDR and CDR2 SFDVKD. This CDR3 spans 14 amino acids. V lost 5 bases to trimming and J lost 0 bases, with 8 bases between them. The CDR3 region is CATSGERSTDTQYF. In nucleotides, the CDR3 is TGTGCCACCAGTGGGGAAAGAAGCACAGATACGCAGTATTTT.

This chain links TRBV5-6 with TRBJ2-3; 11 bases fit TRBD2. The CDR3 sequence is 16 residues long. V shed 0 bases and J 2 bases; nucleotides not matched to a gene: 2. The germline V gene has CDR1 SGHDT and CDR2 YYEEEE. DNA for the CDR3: TGTGCCAGCAGCTTGGTGACTAGCGGGACCACAGATACGCAGTATTTT. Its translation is CASSLVTSGTTDTQYF. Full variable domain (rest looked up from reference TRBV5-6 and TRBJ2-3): DAGVTQSPTHLIKTRGQQVTLRCSPKSGHDTVSWYQQALGQGPQFIFQYYEEEERQRGNFPDRFSGHQFPNYSSELNVNALLLGDSALYLCASSLVTSGTTDTQYFGPGTRLTVL.

This chain's CDR3 is CASSIRQPTNEKLFF. The CDR3 nucleotides read TGTGCCAGTAGTATTCGACAGCCAACTAATGAAAAACTGTTTTTT. The rearrangement uses TRBV19 and TRBJ1-4, with D perhaps matching TRBD1 (5 bases). With 3 bases removed from V and 0 bases from J, the gap between germline ends came to 8 bases. The CDR3 contains 15 residues. The germline CDR1 and CDR2 sequences are LNHDA and SQIVND (reference sequence).

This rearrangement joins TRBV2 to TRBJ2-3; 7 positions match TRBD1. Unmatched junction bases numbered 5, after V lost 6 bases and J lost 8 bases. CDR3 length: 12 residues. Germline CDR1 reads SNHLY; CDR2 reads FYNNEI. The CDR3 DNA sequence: TGTGCCAGCAGCCGTGACAGGGTTACGCAGTATTTT. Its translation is CASSRDRVTQYF. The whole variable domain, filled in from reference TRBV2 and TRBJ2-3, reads EPEVTQTPSHQVTQMGQEVILRCVPISNHLYFYWYRQILGQKVEFLVSFYNNEISEKSEIFDDQFSVERPDGSNFTLKIRSTKLEDSAMYFCASSRDRVTQYFGPGTRLTVL.

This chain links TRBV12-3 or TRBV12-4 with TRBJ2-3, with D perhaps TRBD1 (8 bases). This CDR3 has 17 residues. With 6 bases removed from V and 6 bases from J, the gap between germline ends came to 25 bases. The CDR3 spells CASRPTGGRANRDTQYF. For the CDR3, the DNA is TGTGCCAGCAGACCAACAGGGGGGAGGGCCAACAGGGATACGCAGTATTTT.